A single sample is the source of the 19 T cell receptor beta chains below, sequenced in a study of cytomegalovirus exposure and HLA in healthy donors. The study ran its PCR with 60 Vbeta and 13 Jbeta primers. Clones were read by immunoSEQ multiplex PCR, and TCRdb kept only the in-frame ones, dropping some. The top ten hold less than 4% of the sample, which has fewer than 150,000 clones, about 69% seen once. Sequencing was carried out using PBMCs. These receptors came from a young man in good health and CMV-seronegative.

The V gene is TRBV6-6, the J gene TRBJ1-4; 9 nucleotides align to TRBD1. V lost 7 bases and J lost 10; bases outside the gene matches: 10. The CDR3 length is 14 residues. The germline V gene encodes CDR1 MNHNY and CDR2 SVGAGI (reference sequence). The CDR3 DNA is TGTGCCAGCACCCCTAGGGGACAGGGCGGAAAACTGTTTTTT. The encoded protein is CASTPRGQGGKLFF.

The sample holds one count of this clone. DNA for the CDR3: TGTGCCTGGAGTACCACAGGGGGTAGCTATGGCTACACCTTC. Translated: CAWSTTGGSYGYTF. The chain combines TRBV30 with TRBJ1-2; 8 bases line up with TRBD1. With 2 bases clipped from V and 4 bases from J, the junction kept 6 bases outside the gene matches. Germline CDR1 and CDR2: GTSNPN and SVGIG (reference sequence). This CDR3 has 14 residues.

This rearrangement joins TRBV6-5 to TRBJ1-6, with 9 bases aligning to TRBD1. The V gene's germline CDR1 is MNHEY and CDR2 SVGAGI. The length of the CDR3 is 15 residues. The J segment lost 9 bases and the V segment lost 0 bases, leaving 3 bases of the junction unmatched. The CDR3 loop is CASSYSGTGRSPLHF. The CDR3 DNA reads as TGTGCCAGCAGTTACTCCGGGACAGGGCGTTCACCCCTCCACTTT.

The V call is TRBV19, the J call TRBJ1-1; D gene ambiguous. Looked up from germline, CDR1 is LNHDA and CDR2 is SQIVND (reference sequence). This CDR3 has 13 amino acids. With 5 bases removed from V and 1 base from J, the gap between germline ends came to 8 bases. In nucleotides, the CDR3 is TGTGCCAGTAGTCCCGTCAGGAACACTGAAGCTTTCTTT. This sequence encodes CASSPVRNTEAFF.

The V call is TRBV12-5, the J call TRBJ2-2; D unresolved. The CDR3 length is 17 residues. The V end lost 3 bases, the J end lost 4 bases, and 18 bases lay between the germline ends. The germline gives CDR1 LGHNT, CDR2 FRNRAP. As DNA, the CDR3 is TGTGCTAGTGGTTTCCTTAACCCACAGTCAGGCACCGGGGAGCTGTTTTTT. Protein: CASGFLNPQSGTGELFF.

V gene TRBV30 combines with J gene TRBJ2-3; D uncertain. The CDR3 totals 13 residues. The V end was cut by 3 bases, the J end by 1 base, with 8 bases between. Germline V gene sequence: CDR1 GTSNPN, CDR2 SVGIG (reference sequence). As DNA, the CDR3 is TGTGCCTGGAGACAAGAAGGCACAGATACGCAGTATTTT. Residues: CAWRQEGTDTQYF.

The chain has TRBV11-2 and TRBJ2-7; D is possibly TRBD2 (6 bases). The CDR3 contains 12 residues. The V end lost 5 bases, the J end lost 6 bases, and 11 bases lay between the germline ends. Per the germline V gene, CDR1 is SGHAT and CDR2 is FQNNGV. CDR3 bases: TGTGCCAGCAGCCGGACGGGGGTCGAGCAGTACTTC. It specifies CASSRTGVEQYF.

This chain uses TRBV9 with TRBJ2-3, with D unclear. Per the germline V gene, CDR1 is SGDLS and CDR2 is YYNGEE. The CDR3 contains 16 residues. Deletions cut 0 bases from V and 2 bases from J, with 13 bases between. The CDR3 DNA is TGTGCCAGCAGCGTAGCGCTATTGAAACCCACAGATACGCAGTATTTT. Translation gives CASSVALLKPTDTQYF.

The chain combines TRBV28 with TRBJ1-5, with no clear D. The V end lost 4 bases, the J end lost 6 bases, and 28 bases lay between the germline ends. CDR1 and CDR2 from the germline V gene are MDHEN and SYDVKM. This CDR3 comprises 19 residues. In DNA, the CDR3 is TGTGCCAGCAGTTCGTCAAAGGAGGATTGGATTTCGTGGGGTCAGCCCCAGCATTTT. Translating it yields CASSSSKEDWISWGQPQHF. Combining the CDR3 with reference TRBV28 and TRBJ1-5 gives the whole variable domain DVKVTQSSRYLVKRTGEKVFLECVQDMDHENMFWYRQDPGLGLRLIYFSYDVKMKEKGDIPEGYSVSREKKERFSLILESASTNQTSMYLCASSSSKEDWISWGQPQHFGDGTRLSIL.

The V gene is TRBV6-1, the J gene TRBJ2-5, with 14 bases aligning to TRBD2. The germline V gene encodes CDR1 MNHNS and CDR2 SASEGT. This CDR3 contains 15 residues. V was clipped by 5 bases and J by 5 bases; unmatched bases: 4. The CDR3 spells CASSLTSGGAETQYF. The DNA of the CDR3 is TGTGCCAGCAGTTTGACTAGCGGGGGGGCGGAGACCCAGTACTTC.

The chain uses TRBV29-1 and TRBJ2-7; 9 bases are a match to TRBD2. The CDR3 has 12 amino acids. Germline values: CDR1 SQVTM, CDR2 ANQGSEA. With 1 base clipped from V and 5 bases from J, the junction kept 0 bases outside the gene matches. CDR3 DNA sequence: TGCAGCGTTGAAGTAGCGGGAGACGAGCAGTACTTC. This sequence encodes CSVEVAGDEQYF.

V gene TRBV10-3 combines with J gene TRBJ2-7; 7 positions match TRBD1. Trimming cost V 6 bases and J 6 bases; bases outside gene matches: 14. The CDR3 sequence is 15 residues long. The germline V gene has CDR1 ENHRY and CDR2 SYGVKD. Here the CDR3 DNA reads TGTGCCATCAGCCGTTCCGGGACAGATGAAGGCGAGCAGTACTTC. The encoded protein is CAISRSGTDEGEQYF.

V usage is TRBV9 and J usage is TRBJ2-7; possibly TRBD1 for D (5 bases). Looked up from germline, CDR1 is SGDLS and CDR2 is YYNGEE. Trimming removed 1 base at V and 1 base at J, with 9 bases between. The CDR3 runs 14 residues. The CDR3 DNA sequence: TGTGCCAGCAGCGTACAGGGTAATTCCTACGAGCAGTACTTC. This codes for CASSVQGNSYEQYF.

This clone was observed a few times. This rearrangement joins TRBV6-5 to TRBJ2-7, with D perhaps matching TRBD2 (5 bases). Germline values: CDR1 MNHEY, CDR2 SVGAGI. There are 13 residues in the CDR3. Trimming removed 6 bases at V and 3 bases at J, with 12 bases between. CDR3 region: CASSTPRGYEQYF. As DNA, the CDR3 is TGTGCCAGCAGCACCCCCCGGGGCTACGAGCAGTACTTC.

The chain combines TRBV10-3 with TRBJ1-2; 11 positions agree with TRBD1. J gave up 6 bases and V 5 bases, and 11 bases lay outside the gene matches. The CDR3 contains 16 residues. Germline loops: CDR1 ENHRY, CDR2 SYGVKD. In nucleotides, the CDR3 is TGTGCCATCAGTTTGGGGACAGGGGGGTTGAATCATGGCTACACCTTC. Amino acids: CAISLGTGGLNHGYTF.

DNA for the CDR3: TGCAGCGGGGGGGACAGGGGACTCCATGGCTACACCTTC. Translation gives CSGGDRGLHGYTF. The J gene is TRBJ1-2, the V gene TRBV29-1; 10 bases line up with TRBD1. The CDR3 sequence is 13 residues long. Losses at the gene ends were 7 bases for V and 6 bases for J; bases not matched to a gene: 8. CDR1 is SQVTM, CDR2 ANQGSEA, per germline.

The gene calls are TRBV28 and TRBJ2-7, with a possible D match to TRBD2 (6 bases). The CDR3 contains 14 residues. In germline, CDR1 is MDHEN, CDR2 SYDVKM. Trimming removed 7 bases at V and 3 bases at J, with 16 bases between. The CDR3 here is CASTGTLGYYEQYF. DNA for the CDR3: TGTGCCAGCACCGGGACTTTGGGTTACTACGAGCAGTACTTC.

The chain employs TRBV5-8 and TRBJ2-2, with 7 bases matching TRBD1. V lost 6 bases and J lost 3; bases outside the gene matches: 11. The germline CDR1 and CDR2 sequences are SGHTS and YDEGEE. The CDR3 is 16 amino acids. The CDR3 bases are TGTGCCAGCACCTTCGACAGGGCGTCGTACACCGGGGAGCTGTTTTTT. It codes for CASTFDRASYTGELFF.

This clone was seen once. The chain links TRBV28 to TRBJ2-7; possibly TRBD2 for D (6 bases). V was clipped by 2 bases and J by 7 bases, with 15 bases between them. CDR1 MDHEN and CDR2 SYDVKM come from the germline V gene. CDR3 length equals 14 residues. The CDR3 spells CASSLGRLEGEQYF. The CDR3, as DNA: TGTGCCAGCAGTTTAGGGAGACTAGAAGGGGAGCAGTACTTC.